This T cell receptor beta chain was captured by sequencing in a study of blood T cells in healthy people across ages. With a J-beta primer mix and a sample-barcoded 5' primer, a second PCR ran about 6 to 11 cycles. TCRdb redid the calling of the 5' RACE reads with MiXCR, one entry per CDR3 protein. Here the sample spans 1.5 million to 2 million distinct CDR3 sequences, 25% to 30% being singletons. The sequencing sample was made of blood. The source of this sequence is a young woman in good health.

CDR3 in amino acids: CATSRRGTRSSYEQYF. The DNA for the CDR3 is TGTGCCACCAGCCGCAGAGGGACTAGGAGCTCCTACGAGCAGTACTTC. The rearrangement joins TRBV15 to TRBJ2-7, with TRBD2 identical over 8 bases. Looked up from germline, CDR1 is LNHNV and CDR2 is YYDKDF (reference sequence). The CDR3 covers 16 residues. V trimming: 5 bases; J trimming: 0 bases; junction bases outside the gene matches: 9.